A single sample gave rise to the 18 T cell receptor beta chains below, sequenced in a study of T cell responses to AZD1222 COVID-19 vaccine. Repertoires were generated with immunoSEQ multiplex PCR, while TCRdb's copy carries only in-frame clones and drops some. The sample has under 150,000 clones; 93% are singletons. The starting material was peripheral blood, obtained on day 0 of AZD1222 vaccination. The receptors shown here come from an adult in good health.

The DNA for the CDR3 is TGTGCCTGCCCAGATCGGGGACTAGCCTCCGGGGAGCTGTTTTTT. Its translation: CACPDRGLASGELFF. The chain is built from TRBV30 and TRBJ2-2; TRBD2 matches at 9 bases. This CDR3 region has 15 residues. With V trimmed by 6 bases and J by 6 bases, 11 bases remained unmatched. Germline-derived CDR1 and CDR2 are GTSNPN and SVGIG (reference sequence).

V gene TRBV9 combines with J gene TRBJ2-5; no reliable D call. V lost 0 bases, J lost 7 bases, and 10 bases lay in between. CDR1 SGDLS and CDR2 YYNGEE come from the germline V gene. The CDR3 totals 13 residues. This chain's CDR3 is CASSVEADTTQYF. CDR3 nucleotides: TGTGCCAGCAGCGTAGAGGCAGATACGACCCAGTACTTC.

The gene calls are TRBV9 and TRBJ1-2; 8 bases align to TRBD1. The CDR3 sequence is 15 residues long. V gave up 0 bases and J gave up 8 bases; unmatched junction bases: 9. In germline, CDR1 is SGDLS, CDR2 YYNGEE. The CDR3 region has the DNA TGTGCCAGCAGCGTAGATGGCAGGGGGCGCGGAGGCTACACCTTC. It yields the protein CASSVDGRGRGGYTF.

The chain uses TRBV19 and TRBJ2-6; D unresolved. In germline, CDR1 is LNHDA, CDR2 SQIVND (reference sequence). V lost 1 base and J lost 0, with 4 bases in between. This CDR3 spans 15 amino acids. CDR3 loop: CASSIGDSGANVLTF. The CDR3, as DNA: TGTGCCAGTAGTATAGGGGACTCTGGGGCCAACGTCCTGACTTTC.

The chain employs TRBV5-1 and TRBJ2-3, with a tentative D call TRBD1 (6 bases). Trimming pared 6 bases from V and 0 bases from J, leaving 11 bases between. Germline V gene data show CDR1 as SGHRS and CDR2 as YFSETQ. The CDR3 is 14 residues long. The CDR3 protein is CASTRDTSTDTQYF. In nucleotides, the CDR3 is TGCGCCAGCACAAGGGACACCAGCACAGATACGCAGTATTTT.

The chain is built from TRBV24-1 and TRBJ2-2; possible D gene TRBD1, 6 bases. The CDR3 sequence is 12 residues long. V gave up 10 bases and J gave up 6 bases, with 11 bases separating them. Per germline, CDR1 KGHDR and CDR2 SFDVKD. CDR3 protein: CATQNRAGELFF. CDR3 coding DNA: TGTGCCACTCAGAACAGGGCCGGGGAGCTGTTTTTT.

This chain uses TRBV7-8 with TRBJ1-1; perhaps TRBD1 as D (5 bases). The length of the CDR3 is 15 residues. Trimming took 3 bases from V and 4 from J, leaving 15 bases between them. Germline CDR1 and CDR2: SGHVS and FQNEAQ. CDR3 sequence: CASSFAGRLVTEAFF. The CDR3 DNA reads TGTGCCAGCAGCTTCGCAGGGAGGTTGGTCACTGAAGCTTTCTTT.

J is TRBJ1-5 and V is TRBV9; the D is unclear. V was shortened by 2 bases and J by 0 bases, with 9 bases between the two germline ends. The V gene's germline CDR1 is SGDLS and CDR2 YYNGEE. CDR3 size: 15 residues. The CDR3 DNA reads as TGTGCCAGCAGCGTGTGGGGAGATAGCAATCAGCCCCAGCATTTT. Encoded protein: CASSVWGDSNQPQHF.

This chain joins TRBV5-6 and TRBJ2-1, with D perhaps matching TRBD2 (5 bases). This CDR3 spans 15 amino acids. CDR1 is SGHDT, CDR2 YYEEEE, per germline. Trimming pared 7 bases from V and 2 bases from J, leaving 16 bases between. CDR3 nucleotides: TGTGCCAGCGGATTATGGGGAGACACCTACAATGAGCAGTTCTTC. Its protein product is CASGLWGDTYNEQFF.

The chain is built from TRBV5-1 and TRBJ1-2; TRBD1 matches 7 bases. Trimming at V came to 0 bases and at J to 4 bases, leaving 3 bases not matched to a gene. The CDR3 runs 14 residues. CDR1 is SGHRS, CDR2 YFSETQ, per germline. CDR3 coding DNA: TGCGCCAGCAGCTTGGTGACAGGGAGCTATGGCTACACCTTC. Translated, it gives CASSLVTGSYGYTF.

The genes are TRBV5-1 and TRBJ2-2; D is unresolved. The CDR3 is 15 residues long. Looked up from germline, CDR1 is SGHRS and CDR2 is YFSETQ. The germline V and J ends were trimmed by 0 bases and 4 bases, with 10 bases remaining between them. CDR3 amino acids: CASSLEAESTGELFF. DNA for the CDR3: TGCGCCAGCAGCTTGGAGGCCGAAAGCACCGGGGAGCTGTTTTTT.

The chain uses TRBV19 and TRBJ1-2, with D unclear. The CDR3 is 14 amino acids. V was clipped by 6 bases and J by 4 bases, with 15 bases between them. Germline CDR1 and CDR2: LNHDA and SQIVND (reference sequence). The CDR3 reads CASSSGPTSYGYTF. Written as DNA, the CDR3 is TGTGCCAGTAGCTCCGGACCTACCTCCTATGGCTACACCTTC.

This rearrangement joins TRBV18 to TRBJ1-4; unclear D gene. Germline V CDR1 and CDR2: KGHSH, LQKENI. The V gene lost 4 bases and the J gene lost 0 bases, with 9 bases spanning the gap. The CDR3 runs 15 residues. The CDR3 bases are TGTGCCAGCTCACGCCGACAAGCAACTAATGAAAAACTGTTTTTT. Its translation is CASSRRQATNEKLFF.

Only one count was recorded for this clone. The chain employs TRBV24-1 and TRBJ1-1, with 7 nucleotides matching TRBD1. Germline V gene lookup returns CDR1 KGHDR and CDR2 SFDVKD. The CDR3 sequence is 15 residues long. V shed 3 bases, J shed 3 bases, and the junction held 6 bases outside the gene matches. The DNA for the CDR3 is TGTGCCACCAGTGATCCGGGACAGAGTGACACTGAAGCTTTCTTT. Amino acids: CATSDPGQSDTEAFF.

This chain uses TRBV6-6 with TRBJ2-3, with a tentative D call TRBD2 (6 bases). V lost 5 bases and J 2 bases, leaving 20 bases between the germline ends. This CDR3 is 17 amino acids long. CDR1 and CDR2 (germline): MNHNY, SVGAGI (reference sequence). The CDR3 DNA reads TGTGCCAGCAGTCCAGCCCGGGACTGGGAGTTCACAGATACGCAGTATTTT. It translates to CASSPARDWEFTDTQYF.

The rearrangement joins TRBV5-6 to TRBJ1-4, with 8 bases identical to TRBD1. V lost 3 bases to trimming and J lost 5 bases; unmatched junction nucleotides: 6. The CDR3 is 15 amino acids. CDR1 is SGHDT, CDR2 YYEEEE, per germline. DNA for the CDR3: TGTGCCAGCAGCTACTCAGGGGGCCCCAATGAAAAACTGTTTTTT. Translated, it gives CASSYSGGPNEKLFF.

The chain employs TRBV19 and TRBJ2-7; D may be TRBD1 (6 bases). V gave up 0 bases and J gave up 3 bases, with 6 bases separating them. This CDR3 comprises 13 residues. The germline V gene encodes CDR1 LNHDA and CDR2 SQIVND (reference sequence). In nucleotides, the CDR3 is TGTGCCAGTAGTATAGAACAGGGCTACGAGCAGTACTTC. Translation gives CASSIEQGYEQYF.

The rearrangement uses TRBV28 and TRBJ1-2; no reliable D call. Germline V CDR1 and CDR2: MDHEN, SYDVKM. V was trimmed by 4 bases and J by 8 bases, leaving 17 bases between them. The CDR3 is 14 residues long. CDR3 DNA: TGTGCCAGCAGTTCCCCTAGACGTGCCGGGGGCTACACCTTC. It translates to CASSSPRRAGGYTF.